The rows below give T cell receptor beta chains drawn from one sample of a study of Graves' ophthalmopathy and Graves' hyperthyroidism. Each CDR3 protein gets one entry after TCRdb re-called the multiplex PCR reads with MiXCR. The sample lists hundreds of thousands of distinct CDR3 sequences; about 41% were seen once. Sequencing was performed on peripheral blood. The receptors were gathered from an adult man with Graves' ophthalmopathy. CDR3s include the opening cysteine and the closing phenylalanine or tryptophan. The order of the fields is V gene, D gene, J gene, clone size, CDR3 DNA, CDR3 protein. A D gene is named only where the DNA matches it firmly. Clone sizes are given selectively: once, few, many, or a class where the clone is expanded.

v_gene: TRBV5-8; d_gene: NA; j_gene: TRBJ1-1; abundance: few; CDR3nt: TGTGCCAGCAGCTTCCGCGGGCAGAACACTGAAGCTTTCTTT; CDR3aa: CASSFRGQNTEAFF
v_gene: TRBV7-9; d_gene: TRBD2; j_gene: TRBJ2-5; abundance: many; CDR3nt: TGTGCCAGCAGCAACCTAGCGGAAGAGACCCAGTACTTC; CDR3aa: CASSNLAEETQYF
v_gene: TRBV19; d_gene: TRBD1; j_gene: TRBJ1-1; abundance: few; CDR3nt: TGTGCCAGTAAGACTCCGGGACAGGGCCCTGAAGCTTTCTTT; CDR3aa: CASKTPGQGPEAFF
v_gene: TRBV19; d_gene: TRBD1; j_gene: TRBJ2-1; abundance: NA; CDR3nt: TGTGCCAGTAGTATAGGCCGGGACAGCAATGAGCAGTTCTTC; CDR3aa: CASSIGRDSNEQFF
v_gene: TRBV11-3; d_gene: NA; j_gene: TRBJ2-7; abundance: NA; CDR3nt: TGTGCCAGCAGCCACGAATTCACACTGGAGCAGTACTTC; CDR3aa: CASSHEFTLEQYF
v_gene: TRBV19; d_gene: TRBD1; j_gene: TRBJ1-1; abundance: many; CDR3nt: TGTGCCAGTAGTACTAATCAGGGGGCGCAGGTTGAAGCTTTCTTT; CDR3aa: CASSTNQGAQVEAFF
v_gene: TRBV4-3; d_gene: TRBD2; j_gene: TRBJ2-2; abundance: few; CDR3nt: TGCGCCAGCAGCACACCGTCTAGCGGGGGCCCCCCCGGGGAGCTGTTTTTT; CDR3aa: CASSTPSSGGPPGELFF
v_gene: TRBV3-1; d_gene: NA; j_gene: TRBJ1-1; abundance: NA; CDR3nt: TGTGCCAGCAGCCTCCCTAGGGCTGAAGCTTTCTTT; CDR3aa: CASSLPRAEAFF
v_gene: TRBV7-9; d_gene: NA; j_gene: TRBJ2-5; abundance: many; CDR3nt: TGTGCCAGCAGCCCCCTGGAAAGAGCAGGGGAGAGGGAGACCCAGTACTTC; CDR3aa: CASSPLERAGERETQYF
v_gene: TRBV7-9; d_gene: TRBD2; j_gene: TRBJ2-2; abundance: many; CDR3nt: TGTGCCAGCAGGTCCGGACTAGCGGGAGTTTCCACCGGGGAGCTGTTTTTT; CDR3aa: CASRSGLAGVSTGELFF
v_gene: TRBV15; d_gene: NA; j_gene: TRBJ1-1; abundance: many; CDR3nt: TGTGCCACCAGACCTAACAGGGATGGTAGGAACACTGAAGCTTTCTTT; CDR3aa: CATRPNRDGRNTEAFF
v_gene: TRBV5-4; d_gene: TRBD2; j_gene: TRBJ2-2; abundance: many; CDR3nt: TGTGCCAGCAGTCGGAGACTAGCGGGAGGGACCGGGGAGCTGTTTTTT; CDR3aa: CASSRRLAGGTGELFF
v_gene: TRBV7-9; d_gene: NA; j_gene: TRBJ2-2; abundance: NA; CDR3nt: TGTGCCAGCAATTTAGGGTGCACCGGGGAGCTGTTTTTT; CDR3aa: CASNLGCTGELFF
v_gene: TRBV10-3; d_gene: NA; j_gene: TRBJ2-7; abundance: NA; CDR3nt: TGTGCCAGCAGAGGAGGGGAAGAGCAGTACTTC; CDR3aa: CASRGGEEQYF
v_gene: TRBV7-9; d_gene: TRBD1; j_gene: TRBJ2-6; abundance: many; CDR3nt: TGTGCCAGCACACGAGGGGACAGGGGGCTATTTGGGGCCAACGTCCTGACTTTC; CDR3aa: CASTRGDRGLFGANVLTF
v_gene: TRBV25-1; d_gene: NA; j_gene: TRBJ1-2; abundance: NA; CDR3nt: TGTGCCAGCAGCGGCGAGTGGCAGGGGACTCATGGCTACACCTTC; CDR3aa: CASSGEWQGTHGYTF
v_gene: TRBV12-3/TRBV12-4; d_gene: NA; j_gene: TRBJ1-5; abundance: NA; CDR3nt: TGTGCCAGCAGTTTAACAGGACACGATCAGCCCCAGCATTTT; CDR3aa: CASSLTGHDQPQHF
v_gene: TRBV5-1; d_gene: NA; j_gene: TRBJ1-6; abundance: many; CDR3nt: TGCGCCAGCAGCTTGAGGACGGATTCACCCCTCCACTTT; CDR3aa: CASSLRTDSPLHF
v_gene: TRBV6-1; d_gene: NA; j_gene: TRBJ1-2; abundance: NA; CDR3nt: TGTGCCAGCAGTGGTCCTAACTATGGCCACACCTTC; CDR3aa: CASSGPNYGHTF
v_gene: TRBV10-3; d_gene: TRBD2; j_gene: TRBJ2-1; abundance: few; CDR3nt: TGTGCCACCCGCGGGGGGAGCTCCTACAATGAGCAGTTCTTC; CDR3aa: CATRGGSSYNEQFF
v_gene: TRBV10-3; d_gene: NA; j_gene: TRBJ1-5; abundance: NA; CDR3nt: TGTGCCAGCAGTAATAGCCGACGAGCCCAGCATTTT; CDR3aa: CASSNSRRAQHF